Included here is one T cell receptor (beta chain) sequence, with context. The antigen is not known. Time point noted: newly diagnosed GD, antithyroid drugs for less than 3 months. The TCR library used RNA extracted from PBMCs. Patients were from an endocrinology department in Xi'an, China. The data stem from a study of regulatory T cells in long-lasting Graves disease. Study findings and constraints: Under persistent disease, TRBV28, TRBJ1-2 and TRBJ2-5 were used preferentially.

According to the study, TCR beta libraries were built with iRepertoire HTBI primers and CDR3-region Arm-PCR. MiXCR, run by TCRdb on the multiplex PCR reads, gives a single entry per CDR3 protein. The table records about 400,000 distinct CDR3 sequences, 15% of them present only once. The CDR3 is 15 amino acids. The V end lost 0 bases, the J end lost 4 bases, and 10 bases lay between the germline ends. Germline CDR1 reads LGHNA; CDR2 reads YSLEER. This chain connects TRBV4-3 to TRBJ2-1; D is unresolved. Specimen: peripheral blood mononuclear cells (PBMCs), collected at new diagnosis, from a patient treated with antithyroid drugs. The TCR sequence derives from a female donor with Graves disease. The CDR3 here is CASSQEGSFYNEQFF. The CDR3 DNA sequence: TGCGCCAGCAGCCAAGAAGGTAGTTTTTACAATGAGCAGTTCTTC.